The sequence of this T cell receptor beta chain was determined in a study of blood T cell repertoires in COVID-19 (dated by TCRdb to the early 2020s). About the full investigation: Samples covering the acute and convalescent phases of COVID-19 were provided by collaborators in the United States, Italy and Spain. The material from the prospective study consisted of cDNA or gDNA derived from T cells, B-cell-depleted T cells, or PBMCs. The dataset comprised deeply sampled blood TCRbeta repertoires from subjects exposed to, actively infected with, or recovered from COVID-19. The repertoires were released in a freely available public database intended as a resource for research on the immune response to SARS-CoV-2. The samples were drawn from the first 160 participants of the ongoing ImmuneRACE study and from 950 to 1,500 subjects provided by 6 global collaborators. Nearly every sample came with metadata listing a de-identified subject ID, COVID-19 status, age in years and sex. Where available, HLA class I and class II types were obtained from metadata supplied by the sample provider rather than from assay-based typing. Beyond this particular receptor, the publication reports: Clinical and demographic metadata were provided uncurated, with the amount varying by source and participant.

Spanning cysteine to phenylalanine, the CDR3 consists of 15 amino acids. The CDR3 DNA has 45 bases and is translated from base 1. CDR1 and CDR2 (SGHAT, FQNNGV) derive from the germline V gene. Here V drops 2 bases and J drops 1 base, and the junction holds 5 bases not matched to any gene. This clone has ten or more counts. The specificity of this receptor is unknown. Base qualities were left out, and no much larger clone turns up one base away. The collaborating institutions used their own protocols to collect whole blood in K2EDTA tubes. For TCRbeta analysis, collaborator samples were shipped as frozen whole blood, as isolated PBMCs, or as DNA extracted from either sample type. The immunoSEQ Assay, a bias-controlled multiplex PCR, was used to amplify TCRbeta CDR3 regions from genomic DNA. Turning to the authors' computational methods: Nucleated cell counts per sample were estimated from amplification of reference gene primers within the assay. To quantify the absolute abundance of each unique TCRbeta CDR3 rearrangement, sequence reads were collapsed and filtered. For each sample, productive Simpson clonality was calculated as the square root of Simpson's diversity index across productive rearrangements. TCRdb stores this immuneACCESS table with in-frame sequences only. Part of the clones is absent; in the studies checked, under half of the shortfall reflects unresolved V genes, and no reason is known for the rest. V and J calls and clone size are given by that table; D and trimming were obtained from the DNA. The sample table lists about 230,000 clones, around four fifths of them with a count of one. The ten largest clones take up approximately 2.5% of the sample.

Material for sequencing was peripheral blood. The source of this sequence is a woman in her 70s with active or convalescent COVID-19. The chain links TRBV11-2 with TRBJ2-7, and TRBD2 aligns with 7 junction nucleotides. The DNA sequence reads TGTGCCAGCAGCTTACCTCGGACTAGTTCCTACGAGCAGTACTTC. Its protein product is CASSLPRTSSYEQYF.